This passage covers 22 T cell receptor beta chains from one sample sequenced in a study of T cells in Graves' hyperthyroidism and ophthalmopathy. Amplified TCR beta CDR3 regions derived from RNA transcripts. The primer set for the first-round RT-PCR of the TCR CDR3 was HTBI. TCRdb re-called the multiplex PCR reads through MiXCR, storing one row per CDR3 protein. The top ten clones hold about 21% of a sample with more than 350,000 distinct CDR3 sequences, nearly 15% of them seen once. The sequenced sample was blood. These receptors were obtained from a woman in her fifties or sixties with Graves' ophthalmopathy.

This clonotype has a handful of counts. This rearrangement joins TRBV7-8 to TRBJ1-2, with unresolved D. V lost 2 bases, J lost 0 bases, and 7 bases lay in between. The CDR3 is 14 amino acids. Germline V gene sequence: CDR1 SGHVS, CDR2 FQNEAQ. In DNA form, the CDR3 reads TGTGCCAGCAGCTTACGGGCCTCTAACTATGGCTACACCTTC. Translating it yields CASSLRASNYGYTF.

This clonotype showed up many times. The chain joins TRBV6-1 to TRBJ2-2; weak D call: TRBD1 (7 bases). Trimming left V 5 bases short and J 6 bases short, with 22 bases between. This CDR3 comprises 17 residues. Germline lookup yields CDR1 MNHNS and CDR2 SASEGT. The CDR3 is CASSRRQGGGSAGELFF. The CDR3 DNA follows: TGTGCCAGCAGTAGGAGACAGGGAGGCGGGTCCGCCGGGGAGCTGTTTTTT.

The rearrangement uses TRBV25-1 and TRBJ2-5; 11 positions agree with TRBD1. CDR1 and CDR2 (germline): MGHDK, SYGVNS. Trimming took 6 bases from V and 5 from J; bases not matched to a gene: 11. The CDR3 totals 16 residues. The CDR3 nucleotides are TGTGCCAGCAGCCGGACAGGGGGCGCAAGTTTGGAGACCCAGTACTTC. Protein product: CASSRTGGASLETQYF.

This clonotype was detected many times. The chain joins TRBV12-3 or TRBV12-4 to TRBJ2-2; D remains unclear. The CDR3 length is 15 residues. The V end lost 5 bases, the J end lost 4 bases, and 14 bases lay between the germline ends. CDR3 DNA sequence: TGTGCCAGCAGTGCAACTACCCCCACCACCGGGGAGCTGTTTTTT. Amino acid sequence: CASSATTPTTGELFF.

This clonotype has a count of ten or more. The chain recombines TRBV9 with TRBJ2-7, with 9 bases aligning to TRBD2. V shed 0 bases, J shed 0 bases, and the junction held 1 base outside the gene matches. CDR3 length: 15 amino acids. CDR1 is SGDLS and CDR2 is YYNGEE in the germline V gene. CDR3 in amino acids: CASSVEAGGSYEQYF. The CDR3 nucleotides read TGTGCCAGCAGCGTAGAAGCGGGGGGCTCCTACGAGCAGTACTTC. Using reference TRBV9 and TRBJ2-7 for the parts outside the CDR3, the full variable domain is DSGVTQTPKHLITATGQRVTLRCSPRSGDLSVYWYQQSLDQGLQFLIQYYNGEERAKGNILERFSAQQFPDLHSELNLSSLELGDSALYFCASSVEAGGSYEQYFGPGTRLTVT.

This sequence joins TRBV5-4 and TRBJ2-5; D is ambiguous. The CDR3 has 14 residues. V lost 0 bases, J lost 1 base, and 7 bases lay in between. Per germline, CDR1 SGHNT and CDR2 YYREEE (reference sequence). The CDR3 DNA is TGTGCCAGCAGCTTGGAGGCGGTCCAAGAGACCCAGTACTTC. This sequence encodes CASSLEAVQETQYF.

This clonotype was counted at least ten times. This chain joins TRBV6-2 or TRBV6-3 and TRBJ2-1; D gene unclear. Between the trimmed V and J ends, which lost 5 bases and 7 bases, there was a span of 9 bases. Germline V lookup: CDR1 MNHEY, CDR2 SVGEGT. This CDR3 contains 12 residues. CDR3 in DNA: TGTGCCAGCAGTCCCTCCCGGAATGAGCAGTTCTTC. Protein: CASSPSRNEQFF.

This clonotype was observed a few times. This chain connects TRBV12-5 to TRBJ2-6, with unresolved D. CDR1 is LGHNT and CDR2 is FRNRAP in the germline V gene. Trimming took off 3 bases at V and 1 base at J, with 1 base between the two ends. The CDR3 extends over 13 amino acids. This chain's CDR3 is CASGFSGANVLTF. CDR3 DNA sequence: TGTGCTAGTGGTTTTTCTGGGGCCAACGTCCTGACTTTC. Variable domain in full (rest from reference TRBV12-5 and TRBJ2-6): DARVTQTPRHKVTEMGQEVTMRCQPILGHNTVFWYRQTMMQGLELLAYFRNRAPLDDSGMPKDRFSAEMPDATLATLKIQPSEPRDSAVYFCASGFSGANVLTFGAGSRLTVL.

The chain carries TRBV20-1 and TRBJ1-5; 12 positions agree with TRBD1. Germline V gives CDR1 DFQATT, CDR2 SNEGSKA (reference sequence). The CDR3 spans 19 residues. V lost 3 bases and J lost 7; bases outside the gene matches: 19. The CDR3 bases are TGCAGTGCTAGGGCGGGACAGGGGGCTCCCCTTAGAACGGGACAGCCCCAGCATTTT. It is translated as CSARAGQGAPLRTGQPQHF.

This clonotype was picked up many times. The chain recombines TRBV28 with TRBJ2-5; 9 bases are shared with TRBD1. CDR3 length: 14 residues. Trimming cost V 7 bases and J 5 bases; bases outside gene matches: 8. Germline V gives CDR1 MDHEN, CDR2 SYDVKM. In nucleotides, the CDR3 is TGTGCCAGCAACCTACAGGGGGCGGGGGAGACCCAGTACTTC. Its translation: CASNLQGAGETQYF.

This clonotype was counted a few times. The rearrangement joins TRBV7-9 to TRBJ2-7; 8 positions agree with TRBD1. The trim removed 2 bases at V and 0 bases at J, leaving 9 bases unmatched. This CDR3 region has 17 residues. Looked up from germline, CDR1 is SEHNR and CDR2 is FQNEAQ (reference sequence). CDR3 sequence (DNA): TGTGCCAGCAGCTTAAGTTCAAGGGGACAGGCCTCCTACGAGCAGTACTTC. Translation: CASSLSSRGQASYEQYF.

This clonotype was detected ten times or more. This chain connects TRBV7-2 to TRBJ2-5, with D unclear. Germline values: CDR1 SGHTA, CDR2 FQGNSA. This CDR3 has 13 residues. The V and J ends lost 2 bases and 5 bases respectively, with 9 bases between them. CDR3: CASSLQRRETQYF. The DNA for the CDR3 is TGTGCCAGCAGCTTACAACGCAGGGAGACCCAGTACTTC.

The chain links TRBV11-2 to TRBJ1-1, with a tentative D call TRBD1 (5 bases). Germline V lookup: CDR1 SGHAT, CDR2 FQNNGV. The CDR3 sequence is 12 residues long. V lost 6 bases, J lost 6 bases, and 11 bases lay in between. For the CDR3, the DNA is TGTGCCAGCAGTCCTCCAGGGCCTGAAGCTTTCTTT. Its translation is CASSPPGPEAFF.

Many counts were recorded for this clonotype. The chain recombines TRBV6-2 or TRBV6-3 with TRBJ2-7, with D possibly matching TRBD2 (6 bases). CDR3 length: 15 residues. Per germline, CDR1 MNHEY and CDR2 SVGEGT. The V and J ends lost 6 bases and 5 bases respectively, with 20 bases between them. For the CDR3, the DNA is TGTGCCAGCAGCCTACCGGAGGGCCAGGGCCACGAGCAGTACTTC. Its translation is CASSLPEGQGHEQYF.

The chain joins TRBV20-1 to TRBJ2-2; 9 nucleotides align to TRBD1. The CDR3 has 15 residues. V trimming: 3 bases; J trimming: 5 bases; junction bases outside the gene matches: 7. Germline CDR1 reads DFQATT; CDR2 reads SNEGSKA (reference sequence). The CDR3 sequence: CSASMGTGITGELFF. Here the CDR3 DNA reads TGCAGTGCTAGTATGGGGACAGGGATTACCGGGGAGCTGTTTTTT.

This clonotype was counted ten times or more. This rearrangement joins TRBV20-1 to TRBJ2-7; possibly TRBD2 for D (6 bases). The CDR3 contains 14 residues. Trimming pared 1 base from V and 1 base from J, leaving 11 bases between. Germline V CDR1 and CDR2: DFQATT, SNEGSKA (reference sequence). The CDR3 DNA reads TGCAGTGCTAGAGTGTCCGGGGGATCCTACGAGCAGTACTTC. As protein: CSARVSGGSYEQYF.

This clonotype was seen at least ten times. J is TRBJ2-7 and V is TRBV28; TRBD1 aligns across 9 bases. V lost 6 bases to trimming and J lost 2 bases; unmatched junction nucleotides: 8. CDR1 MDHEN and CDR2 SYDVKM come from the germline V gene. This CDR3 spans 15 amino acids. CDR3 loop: CASRPSGTGTYEQYF. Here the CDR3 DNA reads TGTGCCAGCAGACCCTCCGGGACAGGGACCTACGAGCAGTACTTC. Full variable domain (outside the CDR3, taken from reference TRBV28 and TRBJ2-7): DVKVTQSSRYLVKRTGEKVFLECVQDMDHENMFWYRQDPGLGLRLIYFSYDVKMKEKGDIPEGYSVSREKKERFSLILESASTNQTSMYLCASRPSGTGTYEQYFGPGTRLTVT.

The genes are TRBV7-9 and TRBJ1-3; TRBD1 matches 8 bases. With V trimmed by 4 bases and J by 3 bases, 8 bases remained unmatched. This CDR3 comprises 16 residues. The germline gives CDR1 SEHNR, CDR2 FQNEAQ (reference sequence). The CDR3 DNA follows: TGTGCCAGCAGCTCAGGGGGCCGAGTCTATGGAAACACCATATATTTT. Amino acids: CASSSGGRVYGNTIYF.

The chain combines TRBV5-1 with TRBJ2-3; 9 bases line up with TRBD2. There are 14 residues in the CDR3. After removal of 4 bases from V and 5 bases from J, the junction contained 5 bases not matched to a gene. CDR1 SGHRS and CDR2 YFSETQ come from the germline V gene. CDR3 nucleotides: TGCGCCAGCAGCACTGGGACTAGCCAAGATACGCAGTATTTT. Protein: CASSTGTSQDTQYF.

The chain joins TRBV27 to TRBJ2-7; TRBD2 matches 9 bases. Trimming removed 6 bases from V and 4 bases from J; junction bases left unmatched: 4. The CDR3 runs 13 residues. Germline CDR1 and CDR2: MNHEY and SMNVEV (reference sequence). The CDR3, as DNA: TGTGCCAGCAGGGCTAGCGGGAAATACGAGCAGTACTTC. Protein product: CASRASGKYEQYF.

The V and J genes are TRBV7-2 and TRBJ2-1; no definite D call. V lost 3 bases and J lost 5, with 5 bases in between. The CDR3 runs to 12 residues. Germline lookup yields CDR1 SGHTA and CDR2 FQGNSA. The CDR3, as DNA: TGTGCCAGCAGCTTCGTGAACAATGAGCAGTTCTTC. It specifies CASSFVNNEQFF.

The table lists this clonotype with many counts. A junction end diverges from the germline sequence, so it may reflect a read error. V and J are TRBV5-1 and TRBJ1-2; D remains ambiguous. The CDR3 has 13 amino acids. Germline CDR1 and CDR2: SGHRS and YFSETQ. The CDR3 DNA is TGCACCAGCAGCCCCGGACTTAACTATGGCTACACCTTC. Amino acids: CTSSPGLNYGYTF.